This record concerns one TCR beta chain sequence. Its antigen is still unknown. The data belong to a study of cytomegalovirus exposure and HLA in healthy donors. Germline-derived CDR1 and CDR2 are LNHDA and SQIVND (reference sequence). The CDR3 has 14 residues. V gave up 6 bases and J gave up 0 bases, with 8 bases separating them. General study findings and limits: Reported performance of the classifier showed diagnosis of cytomegalovirus status with high specificity and sensitivity.

The PCR employed 60 Vbeta primers together with 13 Jbeta primers. The method was immunoSEQ multiplex PCR; TCRdb's version includes in-frame clones alone and lacks a portion of them. The sample shows 130,000 or so clones, over 60% of them seen only once. This clonotype was sampled from a woman in her sixties or seventies in good health and CMV-seronegative. Sequenced material: PBMCs. V gene TRBV19 combines with J gene TRBJ2-2; a possible D gene is TRBD1 (5 bases). The CDR3, as DNA: TGTGCCAGTAGGGACATAACGAACACCGGGGAGCTGTTTTTT. Its translation: CASRDITNTGELFF.